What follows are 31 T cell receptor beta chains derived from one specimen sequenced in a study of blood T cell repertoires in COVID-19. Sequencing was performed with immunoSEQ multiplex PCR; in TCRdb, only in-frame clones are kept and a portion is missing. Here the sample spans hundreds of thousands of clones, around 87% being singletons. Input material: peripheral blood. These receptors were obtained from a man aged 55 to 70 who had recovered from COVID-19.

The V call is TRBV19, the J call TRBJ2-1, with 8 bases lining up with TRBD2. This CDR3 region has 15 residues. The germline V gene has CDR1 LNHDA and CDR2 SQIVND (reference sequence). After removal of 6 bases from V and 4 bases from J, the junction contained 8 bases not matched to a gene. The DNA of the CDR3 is TGTGCCAGTAGCGTAACGGGAGGGCAGTACAATGAGCAGTTCTTC. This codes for CASSVTGGQYNEQFF.

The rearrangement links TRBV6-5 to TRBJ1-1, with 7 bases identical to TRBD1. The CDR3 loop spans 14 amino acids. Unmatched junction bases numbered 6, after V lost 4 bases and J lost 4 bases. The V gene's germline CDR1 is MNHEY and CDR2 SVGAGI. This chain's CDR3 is CASSSLQGSTEAFF. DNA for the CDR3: TGTGCCAGCAGTTCTTTACAGGGGAGCACTGAAGCTTTCTTT.

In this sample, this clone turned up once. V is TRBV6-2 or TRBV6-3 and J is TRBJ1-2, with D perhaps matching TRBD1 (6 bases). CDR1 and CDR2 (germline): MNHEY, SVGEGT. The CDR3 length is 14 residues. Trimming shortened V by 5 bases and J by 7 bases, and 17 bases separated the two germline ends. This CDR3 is CASSKDSLSPGYTF. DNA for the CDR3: TGTGCCAGCAGTAAGGACAGTCTGAGTCCTGGCTACACCTTC.

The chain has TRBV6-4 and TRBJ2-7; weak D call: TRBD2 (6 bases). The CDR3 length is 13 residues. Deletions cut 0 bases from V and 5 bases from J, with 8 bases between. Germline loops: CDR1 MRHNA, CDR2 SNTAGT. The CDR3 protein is CASSDSGGDEQYF. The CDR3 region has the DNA TGTGCCAGCAGTGACTCGGGCGGGGACGAGCAGTACTTC.

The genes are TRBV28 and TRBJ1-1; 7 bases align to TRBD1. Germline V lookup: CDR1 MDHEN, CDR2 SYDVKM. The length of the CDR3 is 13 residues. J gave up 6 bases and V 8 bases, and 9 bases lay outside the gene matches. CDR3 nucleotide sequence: TGTGCCAGCTCATTATACAGGGGTGCTGAAGCTTTCTTT. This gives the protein CASSLYRGAEAFF.

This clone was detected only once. This CDR3 reads CASSYSKQRGAYEQYF. CDR3 nucleotides: TGTGCCAGCAGTTACTCGAAGCAGCGGGGGGCCTACGAGCAGTACTTC. The chain couples TRBV6-2 or TRBV6-3 to TRBJ2-7; 9 positions match TRBD2. This CDR3 is 16 amino acids long. V was clipped by 0 bases and J by 2 bases; unmatched bases: 5. In germline, CDR1 is MNHEY, CDR2 SVGEGT.

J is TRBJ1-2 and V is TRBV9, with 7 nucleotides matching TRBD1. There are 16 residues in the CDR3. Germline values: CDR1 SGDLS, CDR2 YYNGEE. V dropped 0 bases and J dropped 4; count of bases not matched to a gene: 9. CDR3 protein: CASSVGYSGTVYGYTF. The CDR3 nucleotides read TGTGCCAGCAGCGTAGGTTACTCCGGGACAGTCTATGGCTACACCTTC. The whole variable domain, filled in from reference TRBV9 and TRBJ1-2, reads DSGVTQTPKHLITATGQRVTLRCSPRSGDLSVYWYQQSLDQGLQFLIQYYNGEERAKGNILERFSAQQFPDLHSELNLSSLELGDSALYFCASSVGYSGTVYGYTFGSGTRLTVV.

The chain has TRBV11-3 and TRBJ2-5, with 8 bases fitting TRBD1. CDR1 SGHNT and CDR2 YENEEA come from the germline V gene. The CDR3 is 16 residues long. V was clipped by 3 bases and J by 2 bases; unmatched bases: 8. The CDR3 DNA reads TGTGCCAGCAGCTTCGGACAGGGTGGCGGGCAAGAGACCCAGTACTTC. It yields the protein CASSFGQGGGQETQYF.

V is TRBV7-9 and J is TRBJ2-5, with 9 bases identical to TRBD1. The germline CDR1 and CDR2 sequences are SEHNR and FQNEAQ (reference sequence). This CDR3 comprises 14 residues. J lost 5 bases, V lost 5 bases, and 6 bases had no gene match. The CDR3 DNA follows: TGTGCCAGCAGCCTTCGGACAGGGGTCGAGACCCAGTACTTC. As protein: CASSLRTGVETQYF.

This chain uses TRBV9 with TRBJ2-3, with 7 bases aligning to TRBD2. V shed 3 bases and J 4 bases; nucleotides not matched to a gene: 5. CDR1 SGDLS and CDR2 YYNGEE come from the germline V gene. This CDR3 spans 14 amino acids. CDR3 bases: TGTGCCAGCAGCGGTGGGGGGGGTGCAGATACGCAGTATTTT. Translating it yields CASSGGGGADTQYF.

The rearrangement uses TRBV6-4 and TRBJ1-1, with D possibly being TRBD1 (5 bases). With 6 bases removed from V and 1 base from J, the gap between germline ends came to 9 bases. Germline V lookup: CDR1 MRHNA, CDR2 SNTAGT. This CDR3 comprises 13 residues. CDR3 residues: CASRPRENTEAFF. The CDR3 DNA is TGTGCCAGCAGACCCAGGGAGAACACTGAAGCTTTCTTT.

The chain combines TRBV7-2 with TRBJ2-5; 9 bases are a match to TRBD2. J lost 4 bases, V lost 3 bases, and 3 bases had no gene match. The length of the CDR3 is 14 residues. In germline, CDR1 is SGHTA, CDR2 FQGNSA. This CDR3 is CASSFSGGPETQYF. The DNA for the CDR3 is TGTGCCAGCAGCTTTAGCGGGGGTCCAGAGACCCAGTACTTC.

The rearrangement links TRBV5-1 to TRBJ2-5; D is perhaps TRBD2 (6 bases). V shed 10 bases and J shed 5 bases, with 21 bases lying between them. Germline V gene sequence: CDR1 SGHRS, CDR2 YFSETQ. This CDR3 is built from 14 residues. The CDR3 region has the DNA TGCGCCCCAGCGGCGGTGGTGGAGGGGGAGACCCAGTACTTC. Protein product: CAPAAVVEGETQYF.

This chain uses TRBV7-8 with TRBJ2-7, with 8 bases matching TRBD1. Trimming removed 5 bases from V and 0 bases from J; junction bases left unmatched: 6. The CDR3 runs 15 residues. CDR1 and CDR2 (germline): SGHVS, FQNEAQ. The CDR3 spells CASSIGQGVSYEQYF. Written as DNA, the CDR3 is TGTGCCAGCAGCATCGGACAGGGAGTCTCCTACGAGCAGTACTTC.

CDR3 DNA sequence: TGTGCCAGCTCACCACGGAGAAACACCGGACAGCAGACTGAGCAGTTCTTC. Protein sequence: CASSPRRNTGQQTEQFF. The rearrangement uses TRBV18 and TRBJ2-1, with D perhaps TRBD1 (6 bases). The ends were cut back, 1 base at V and 9 bases at J, with 22 bases in the middle. The CDR3 is 17 amino acids. In germline, CDR1 is KGHSH, CDR2 LQKENI.

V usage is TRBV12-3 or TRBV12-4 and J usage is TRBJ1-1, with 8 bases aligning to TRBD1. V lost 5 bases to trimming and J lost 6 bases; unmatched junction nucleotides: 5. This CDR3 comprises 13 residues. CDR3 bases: TGTGCCAGCAGTGCCGGGACAGGAGCTGAAGCTTTCTTT. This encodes CASSAGTGAEAFF.

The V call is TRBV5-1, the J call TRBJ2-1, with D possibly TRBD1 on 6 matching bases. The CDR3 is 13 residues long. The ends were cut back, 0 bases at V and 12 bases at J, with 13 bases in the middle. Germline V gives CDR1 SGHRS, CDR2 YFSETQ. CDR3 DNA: TGCGCCAGCAGCTTGGAAACAGGGAGCAGGCAGTTCTTC. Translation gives CASSLETGSRQFF.

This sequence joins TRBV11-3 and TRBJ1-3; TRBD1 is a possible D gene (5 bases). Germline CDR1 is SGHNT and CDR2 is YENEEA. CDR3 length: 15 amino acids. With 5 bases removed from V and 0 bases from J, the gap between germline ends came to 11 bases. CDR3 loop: CASSPGGGSGNTIYF. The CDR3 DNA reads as TGTGCCAGCAGCCCTGGGGGGGGCTCTGGAAACACCATATATTTT. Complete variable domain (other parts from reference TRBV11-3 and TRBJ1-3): EAGVVQSPRYKIIEKKQPVAFWCNPISGHNTLYWYLQNLGQGPELLIRYENEEAVDDSQLPKDRFSAERLKGVDSTLKIQPAELGDSAVYLCASSPGGGSGNTIYFGEGSWLTVV.

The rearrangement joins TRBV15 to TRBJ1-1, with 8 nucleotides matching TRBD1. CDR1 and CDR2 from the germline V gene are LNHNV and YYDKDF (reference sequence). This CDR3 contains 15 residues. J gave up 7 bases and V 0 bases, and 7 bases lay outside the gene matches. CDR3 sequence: CATSRERTGLGEAFF. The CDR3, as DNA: TGTGCCACCAGCAGAGAACGGACAGGGTTGGGTGAAGCTTTCTTT.

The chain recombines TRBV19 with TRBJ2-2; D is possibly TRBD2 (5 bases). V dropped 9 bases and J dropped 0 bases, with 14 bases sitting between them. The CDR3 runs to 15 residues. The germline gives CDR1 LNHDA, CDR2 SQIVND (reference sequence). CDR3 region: CASSQRGTNTGELFF. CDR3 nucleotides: TGTGCCAGCTCCCAGCGAGGGACGAACACCGGGGAGCTGTTTTTT.

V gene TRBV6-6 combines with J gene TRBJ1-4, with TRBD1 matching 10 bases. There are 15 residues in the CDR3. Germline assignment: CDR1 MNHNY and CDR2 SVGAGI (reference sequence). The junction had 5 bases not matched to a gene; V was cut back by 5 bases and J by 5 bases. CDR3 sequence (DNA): TGTGCCAGCAGTACTCAGACAGGGGGCAATGAAAAACTGTTTTTT. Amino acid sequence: CASSTQTGGNEKLFF.

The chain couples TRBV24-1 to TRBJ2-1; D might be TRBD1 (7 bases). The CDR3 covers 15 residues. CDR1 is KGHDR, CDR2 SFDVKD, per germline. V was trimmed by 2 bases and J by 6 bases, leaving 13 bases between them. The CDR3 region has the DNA TGTGCCACCAGTGATTCAGGGGGACTCCGCAATGAGCAGTTCTTC. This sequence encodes CATSDSGGLRNEQFF.

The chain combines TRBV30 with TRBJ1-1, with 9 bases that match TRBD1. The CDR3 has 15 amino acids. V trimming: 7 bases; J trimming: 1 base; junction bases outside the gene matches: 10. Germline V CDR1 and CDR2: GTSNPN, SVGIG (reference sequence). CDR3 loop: CASGQGSVRNTEAFF. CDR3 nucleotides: TGTGCCTCGGGACAGGGAAGTGTAAGGAACACTGAAGCTTTCTTT.

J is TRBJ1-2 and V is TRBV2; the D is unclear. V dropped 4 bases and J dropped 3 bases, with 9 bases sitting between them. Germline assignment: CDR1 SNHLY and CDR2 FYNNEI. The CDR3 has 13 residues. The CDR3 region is CASSAGQDYGYTF. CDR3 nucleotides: TGTGCCAGCAGTGCCGGTCAGGACTATGGCTACACCTTC.

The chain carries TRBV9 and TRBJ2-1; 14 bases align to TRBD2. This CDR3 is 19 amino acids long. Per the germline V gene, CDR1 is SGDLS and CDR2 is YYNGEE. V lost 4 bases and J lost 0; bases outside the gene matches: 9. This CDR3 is CASSSTGLAGASSYNEQFF. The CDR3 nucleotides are TGTGCCAGCAGCTCCACGGGACTAGCGGGGGCTAGCTCCTACAATGAGCAGTTCTTC.

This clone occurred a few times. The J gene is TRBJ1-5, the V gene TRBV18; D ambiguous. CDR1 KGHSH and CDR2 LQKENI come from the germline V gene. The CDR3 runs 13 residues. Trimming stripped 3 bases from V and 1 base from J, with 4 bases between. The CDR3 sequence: CASSPASNQPQHF. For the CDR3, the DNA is TGTGCCAGCTCACCGGCCAGCAATCAGCCCCAGCATTTT. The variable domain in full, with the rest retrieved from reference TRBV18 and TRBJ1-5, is NAGVMQNPRHLVRRRGQEARLRCSPMKGHSHVYWYRQLPEEGLKFMVYLQKENIIDESGMPKERFSAEFPKEGPSILRIQQVVRGDSAAYFCASSPASNQPQHFGDGTRLSIL.

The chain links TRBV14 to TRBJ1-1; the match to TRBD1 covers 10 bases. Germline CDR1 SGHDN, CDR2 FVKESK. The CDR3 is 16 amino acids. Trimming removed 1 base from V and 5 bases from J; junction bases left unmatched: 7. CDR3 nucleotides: TGTGCCAGCAGCCAAGCAAGGACAGGGGGAAGTACTGAAGCTTTCTTT. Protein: CASSQARTGGSTEAFF.

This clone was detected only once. CDR3 sequence (DNA): TGTGCCAGCAGTGAAGAGGCAGGGTCGGTTCGTGGCTACACCTTC. As protein: CASSEEAGSVRGYTF. The chain joins TRBV6-1 to TRBJ1-2; maybe TRBD1 (5 bases). There are 15 residues in the CDR3. Germline CDR1 and CDR2: MNHNS and SASEGT. V lost 1 base, J lost 7 bases, and 16 bases lay in between.

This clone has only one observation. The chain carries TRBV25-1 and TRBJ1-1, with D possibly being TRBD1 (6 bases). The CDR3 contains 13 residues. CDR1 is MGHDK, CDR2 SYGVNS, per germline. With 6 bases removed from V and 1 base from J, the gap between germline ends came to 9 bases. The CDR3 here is CASSRGQNTEAFF. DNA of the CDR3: TGTGCCAGCAGCAGGGGACAGAACACTGAAGCTTTCTTT. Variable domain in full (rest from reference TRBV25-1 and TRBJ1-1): EADIYQTPRYLVIGTGKKITLECSQTMGHDKMYWYQQDPGMELHLIHYSYGVNSTEKGDLSSESTVSRIRTEHFPLTLESARPSHTSQYLCASSRGQNTEAFFGQGTRLTVV.

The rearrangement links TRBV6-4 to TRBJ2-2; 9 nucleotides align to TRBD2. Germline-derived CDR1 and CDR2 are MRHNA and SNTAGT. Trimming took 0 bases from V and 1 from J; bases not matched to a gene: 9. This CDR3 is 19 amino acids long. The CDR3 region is CASSDSGLVTSGNTGELFF. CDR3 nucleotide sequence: TGTGCCAGCAGTGACTCGGGGTTGGTGACTAGCGGGAACACCGGGGAGCTGTTTTTT.

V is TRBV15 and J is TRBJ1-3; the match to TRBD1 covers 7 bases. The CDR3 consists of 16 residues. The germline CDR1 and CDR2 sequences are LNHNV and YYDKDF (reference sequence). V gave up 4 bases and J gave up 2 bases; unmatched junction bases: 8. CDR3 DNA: TGTGCCACCAGCACCGGGGCTACAGGGGCTGGAAACACCATATATTTT. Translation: CATSTGATGAGNTIYF.